Listed here are 27 T cell receptor beta chains from one sample, sequenced in a study of blood T cell repertoires in COVID-19 (dated by TCRdb to the early 2020s). Library creation used the immunoSEQ multiplex PCR assay. In TCRdb, the immuneACCESS table is reduced to in-frame sequences with V and J assigned. These tables do not hold every clone; where another copy was compared, an unresolved V gene accounts for under half, and the others remain unexplained. For this sample the table gives over 45,000 clones, of which about 88% were detected only once. About 5.1% of the sample lies in the top ten. Sequencing used peripheral blood. These receptors all stem from a man at least 80 years old in a cohort sampled during active COVID-19.

CDR3 amino acids: CASSLEGANYGYTF. In DNA form, the CDR3 reads TGTGCCAGCAGCCTAGAGGGGGCTAACTATGGCTACACCTTC. The J gene is TRBJ1-2, the V gene TRBV7-9; weak D call: TRBD1 (6 bases). The V and J ends lost 5 bases and 0 bases respectively, with 10 bases between them. The germline gives CDR1 SEHNR, CDR2 FQNEAQ (reference sequence). The CDR3 extends over 14 amino acids.

The chain uses TRBV27 and TRBJ2-7; TRBD2 matches 11 bases. Germline V gene sequence: CDR1 MNHEY, CDR2 SMNVEV (reference sequence). Trimming at V came to 6 bases and at J to 3 bases, leaving 1 base not matched to a gene. The CDR3 is 13 amino acids. As DNA, the CDR3 is TGTGCCAGCAGAACTAGCGGGGGCTACGAGCAGTACTTC. Residues: CASRTSGGYEQYF.

This clone was seen more than once but under ten times. V is TRBV25-1 and J is TRBJ2-7, with D unresolved. The length of the CDR3 is 13 residues. CDR1 and CDR2 (germline): MGHDK, SYGVNS. Between the trimmed V and J ends, which lost 2 bases and 2 bases, there was a span of 7 bases. The CDR3 bases are TGTGCCAGCAGTGAAAACATCCCCTACGAGCAGTACTTC. It translates to CASSENIPYEQYF.

This rearrangement joins TRBV3-1 (or the pseudogene TRBV3-2) to TRBJ1-2, with TRBD1 matching over 8 bases. The germline gives CDR1 LGHDT, CDR2 YNNKEL (reference sequence). V gave up 0 bases and J gave up 7 bases; unmatched junction bases: 7. The CDR3 is 15 amino acids. The CDR3 reads CASSQDSQGARGYTF. In DNA, the CDR3 is TGTGCCAGCAGCCAAGATTCGCAGGGGGCTCGTGGCTACACCTTC.

The gene calls are TRBV7-2 and TRBJ2-1; 12 positions match TRBD2. Germline CDR1 and CDR2: SGHTA and FQGNSA. The CDR3 is made up of 16 amino acids. J gave up 0 bases and V 5 bases, and 2 bases lay outside the gene matches. The CDR3 DNA reads as TGTGCCAGCAGCAAACTAGCGGGGGGCTCCTACAATGAGCAGTTCTTC. This encodes CASSKLAGGSYNEQFF.

The V gene is TRBV9, the J gene TRBJ1-4; D is undetermined. Per the germline V gene, CDR1 is SGDLS and CDR2 is YYNGEE. The CDR3 loop spans 15 amino acids. Deletions cut 4 bases from V and 1 base from J, with 11 bases between. The DNA of the CDR3 is TGTGCCAGCAGCCCAAACCCCGGAACTAATGAAAAACTGTTTTTT. Translated: CASSPNPGTNEKLFF.

The genes are TRBV7-9 and TRBJ2-5; no definite D call. Trimming removed 3 bases at V and 5 bases at J, with 19 bases between. There are 16 residues in the CDR3. Germline-derived CDR1 and CDR2 are SEHNR and FQNEAQ (reference sequence). This CDR3 reads CASSFLGVSDRETQYF. The CDR3 DNA reads as TGTGCCAGCAGCTTTCTTGGAGTTTCGGATCGGGAGACCCAGTACTTC.

The chain has TRBV5-1 and TRBJ2-5; 14 bases map to TRBD2. The CDR3 sequence is 18 residues long. The trim removed 3 bases at V and 5 bases at J, leaving 12 bases unmatched. Germline V CDR1 and CDR2: SGHRS, YFSETQ. For the CDR3, the DNA is TGCGCCAGCAGCTGGGGAAGTGGGACTAGCGGGAGTGGCGAGACCCAGTACTTC. It is translated as CASSWGSGTSGSGETQYF.

This clone was seen just once. The chain has TRBV27 and TRBJ1-1; tentatively, D is TRBD1 (5 bases). This CDR3 is 14 amino acids long. Germline loops: CDR1 MNHEY, CDR2 SMNVEV (reference sequence). The V end lost 2 bases, the J end lost 1 base, and 8 bases lay between the germline ends. The CDR3 DNA follows: TGTGCCAGCAGTTTAGGTAGGGGGAACACTGAAGCTTTCTTT. Translation gives CASSLGRGNTEAFF.

The chain is built from TRBV10-2 and TRBJ1-1; 7 nucleotides match TRBD1. Germline V gene data show CDR1 as WSHSY and CDR2 as SAAADI. The CDR3 spans 13 residues. V was pared by 6 bases and J by 5 bases, with 6 bases of the junction left unmatched. In DNA, the CDR3 is TGCGCCAGCAGGACAGGGACGTGGACTGAAGCTTTCTTT. Protein product: CASRTGTWTEAFF.

The J gene is TRBJ1-2, the V gene TRBV7-9; weak D call: TRBD1 (6 bases). The germline V and J ends were trimmed by 4 bases and 4 bases, with 19 bases remaining between them. This CDR3 has 16 amino acids. Germline CDR1 is SEHNR and CDR2 is FQNEAQ (reference sequence). In DNA form, the CDR3 reads TGTGCCAGCAGCTACGGACAGAACCCAGGAGGCTATGGCTACACCTTC. It yields the protein CASSYGQNPGGYGYTF.

The chain employs TRBV4-1 and TRBJ1-2, with a tentative D call TRBD1 (6 bases). CDR3 length: 15 residues. Germline V gene data show CDR1 as MGHRA and CDR2 as YSYEKL. V was cut by 1 base and J by 6 bases, with 15 bases left in between. CDR3: CASSQGNRDLDGYTF. Written as DNA, the CDR3 is TGCGCCAGCAGCCAAGGGAACAGGGATCTCGATGGCTACACCTTC.

This chain uses TRBV19 with TRBJ1-1, with a possible D match to TRBD1 (6 bases). The CDR3 sequence is 15 residues long. Germline CDR1 is LNHDA and CDR2 is SQIVND (reference sequence). The germline V and J ends were trimmed by 4 bases and 2 bases, with 14 bases remaining between them. CDR3 sequence: CASSTLGQINTEAFF. The CDR3 DNA follows: TGTGCCAGTAGTACCCTGGGACAAATAAACACTGAAGCTTTCTTT.

This chain links TRBV10-3 with TRBJ2-3; 10 bases are shared with TRBD1. There are 17 residues in the CDR3. The V segment lost 4 bases and the J segment 5 bases; nucleotides outside the gene matches: 12. The V gene's germline CDR1 is ENHRY and CDR2 SYGVKD. CDR3 coding DNA: TGTGCCATCAGTGCTTCCGGGACAGGGGTCCAGGGAGATACGCAGTATTTT. Translated: CAISASGTGVQGDTQYF.

The chain recombines TRBV29-1 with TRBJ2-3; 10 bases agree with TRBD2. J lost 4 bases, V lost 2 bases, and 6 bases had no gene match. Per the germline V gene, CDR1 is SQVTM and CDR2 is ANQGSEA. The CDR3 has 15 amino acids. In DNA form, the CDR3 reads TGCAGCGTTGAATGGCCTAGCGGGGGCTCAGATACGCAGTATTTT. Translation gives CSVEWPSGGSDTQYF.

The chain joins TRBV5-1 to TRBJ2-5; 9 bases map to TRBD2. This CDR3 has 15 residues. The V and J ends lost 4 bases and 1 base, in that order; junction bases with no gene match: 5. Germline-derived CDR1 and CDR2 are SGHRS and YFSETQ. CDR3 coding DNA: TGCGCCAGCAGCACAGCGGGGGGCACCCAAGAGACCCAGTACTTC. Translating gives CASSTAGGTQETQYF. Full variable domain (missing parts from reference TRBV5-1 and TRBJ2-5): KAGVTQTPRYLIKTRGQQVTLSCSPISGHRSVSWYQQTPGQGLQFLFEYFSETQRNKGNFPGRFSGRQFSNSRSEMNVSTLELGDSALYLCASSTAGGTQETQYFGPGTRLLVL.

The chain carries TRBV30 and TRBJ2-2, with D perhaps TRBD1 (6 bases). The CDR3 consists of 13 residues. The V end was cut by 3 bases, the J end by 8 bases, with 13 bases between. Germline V gene data show CDR1 as GTSNPN and CDR2 as SVGIG (reference sequence). The CDR3 reads CAWSEQGTGELFF. CDR3 DNA: TGTGCCTGGAGCGAACAGGGTACGGGGGAGCTGTTTTTT.

The chain carries TRBV6-5 and TRBJ1-4; 7 bases agree with TRBD1. Germline CDR1 MNHEY, CDR2 SVGAGI. The V segment lost 6 bases and the J segment 3 bases; nucleotides outside the gene matches: 7. This CDR3 is 15 amino acids long. The CDR3 spells CASRRQGGPNEKLFF. The CDR3 region has the DNA TGTGCCAGCAGGCGCCAGGGGGGACCTAATGAAAAACTGTTTTTT.

The DNA for the CDR3 is TGTGCCAGCAGCTTAGGACAGGGGTTCTCCTACGAGCAGTACTTC. Translated, it gives CASSLGQGFSYEQYF. The chain is built from TRBV11-3 and TRBJ2-7; 8 nucleotides match TRBD1. Unmatched junction bases numbered 2, after V lost 1 base and J lost 0 bases. This CDR3 has 15 residues. The germline V gene encodes CDR1 SGHNT and CDR2 YENEEA.

The CDR3, as DNA: TGTGCCAGCAGCCCGGGACAGGGGGGCGCTTTCTTT. Its protein product is CASSPGQGGAFF. V gene TRBV7-8 combines with J gene TRBJ1-1, with 11 bases matching TRBD1. J gave up 11 bases and V 5 bases, and 4 bases lay outside the gene matches. Germline lookup yields CDR1 SGHVS and CDR2 FQNEAQ. The CDR3 is made up of 12 amino acids.

The rearrangement uses TRBV14 and TRBJ2-7; TRBD2 matches at 7 bases. V lost 4 bases to trimming and J lost 6 bases; unmatched junction nucleotides: 12. Germline V CDR1 and CDR2: SGHDN, FVKESK. The CDR3 loop spans 15 amino acids. The CDR3 DNA sequence: TGTGCCAGCAGCCCGCACGGGGCGGGAGCCGGCGAGCAGTACTTC. Translated: CASSPHGAGAGEQYF.

This chain uses TRBV6-1 with TRBJ2-7, with a weak D call TRBD2 (6 bases). CDR1 and CDR2 (germline): MNHNS, SASEGT. V shed 2 bases and J shed 1 base, with 12 bases lying between them. CDR3 length: 15 amino acids. CDR3 in amino acids: CASSELEGPSYEQYF. For the CDR3, the DNA is TGTGCCAGCAGTGAATTGGAGGGTCCATCCTACGAGCAGTACTTC.

V usage is TRBV5-1 and J usage is TRBJ2-3, with TRBD1 matching 7 bases. CDR1 and CDR2 from the germline V gene are SGHRS and YFSETQ. The CDR3 has 15 amino acids. V gave up 3 bases and J gave up 1 base; unmatched junction bases: 5. The CDR3 DNA reads TGCGCCAGCAGCTCAAGACAGGGAGGCACAGATACGCAGTATTTT. It codes for CASSSRQGGTDTQYF.

The chain joins TRBV7-9 to TRBJ1-3; D not certain. Trimming removed 5 bases at V and 0 bases at J, with 5 bases between. Germline V gives CDR1 SEHNR, CDR2 FQNEAQ (reference sequence). The length of the CDR3 is 13 residues. CDR3 DNA sequence: TGTGCCAGCAGCCGGAGCTCTGGAAACACCATATATTTT. It specifies CASSRSSGNTIYF.

The genes are TRBV6-1 and TRBJ1-2; no definite D call. Between the trimmed V and J ends, which lost 0 bases and 0 bases, there was a span of 11 bases. This CDR3 spans 16 amino acids. CDR1 MNHNS and CDR2 SASEGT come from the germline V gene. The CDR3 DNA reads TGTGCCAGCAGTGAAGCGCTTCGGGGTTCTAACTATGGCTACACCTTC. It yields the protein CASSEALRGSNYGYTF.

This clone was seen just once. The J gene is TRBJ2-7, the V gene TRBV27; D uncertain. The CDR3 consists of 14 residues. The V end was cut by 2 bases, the J end by 7 bases, with 15 bases between. CDR1 and CDR2 from the germline V gene are MNHEY and SMNVEV (reference sequence). The DNA of the CDR3 is TGTGCCAGCAGTTTACCGTCGTCCCCTCGGGAGCAGTACTTC. This sequence encodes CASSLPSSPREQYF.

The CDR3 DNA is TGTGCCAGCAGCCCTCCTGGGACAGAATTAGGAAACACCATATATTTT. Its translation: CASSPPGTELGNTIYF. V gene TRBV7-9 combines with J gene TRBJ1-3; 7 bases agree with TRBD1. Germline V CDR1 and CDR2: SEHNR, FQNEAQ (reference sequence). Trimming removed 5 bases from V and 4 bases from J; junction bases left unmatched: 11. The CDR3 runs 16 residues.